The entry below gives a single TCR beta chain sequence along with its context. Its cognate antigen is unknown. The CDR3 loop spans 13 amino acids. V was pared by 6 bases and J by 3 bases, with 11 bases between. The germline V gene has CDR1 MDHEN and CDR2 SYDVKM. These data come from a study of blood T cells in healthy people across ages. Study findings and constraints: It was held that the diversity estimates obtained from one million T cells were underestimates. Age showed a roughly linear inverse relationship with TCR beta diversity per million T cells.

The second PCR ran roughly 7 to 11 cycles with a sample-barcoded 5' primer and J-beta primers. A template-switch adaptor that had 12 random nucleotides put a tag on each cDNA molecule. TCRdb reprocessed the 5' RACE reads via MiXCR and lists one record per CDR3 protein. This sample carries under 1,000,000 distinct CDR3 sequences, under 40% of them seen once, and the ten largest clones take 10% to 15%. The clonotype was recovered from a man younger than 30 in good health. Sequencing was done on a sample of blood. This rearrangement joins TRBV28 to TRBJ2-5, with D tentatively TRBD1 (6 bases). Here the CDR3 reads CASSGAGEETQYF. DNA of the CDR3: TGTGCCAGCAGCGGGGCAGGGGAAGAGACCCAGTACTTC.